The rows below give T cell receptor beta chains drawn from one sample of a study of T cell changes during pregnancy in multiple sclerosis. Method: immunoSEQ multiplex PCR; TCRdb's copy keeps in-frame clones and lacks some. The data hold approximately 40,000 clones, with 89% observed a single time. Material: CD4+ T cells from peripheral blood mononuclear cells, obtained in the first trimester of pregnancy. The source is a female donor with multiple sclerosis, enrolled in a pregnancy study. Both conserved end residues are trimmed from each CDR3. Rows may omit the clone size; those that give it use once, few, many or a size class.

>TRBJ2-5|NA|TRBV4-3
ASSPRALAGAKETQY
>TRBJ1-1|NA|TRBV10-3
AISVEGTEAF
>TRBJ1-4|NA|TRBV7-9
ASSLDYRGLGPNEKLF
>TRBJ2-6|NA|TRBV27
ASTRDRVTGANVLT
>TRBJ1-2|NA|TRBV5-4
ASSLAGGADYGYT
>TRBJ2-3|once|TRBV9
ASSSGLAGKKTDTQY
>TRBJ1-5|NA|TRBV29-1
SAQGHSSNQPQH
>TRBJ1-1|NA|TRBV19
ASFHRDRGFNTEAF
>TRBJ2-7|NA|TRBV2
ASSGDRVYYEQY
>TRBJ1-1|few|TRBV7-9
ASSPRTDYEAF
>TRBJ1-1|NA|TRBV27
ASSPRRGLVLPEAF
>TRBJ1-3|NA|TRBV6-5
ASSYSKAGGGNTIY
>TRBJ2-2|NA|TRBV7-2
ASSLTDTGELF
>TRBJ1-1|NA|TRBV19
ASSRQGITEAF
>TRBJ2-4|NA|TRBV30
AWSVGGSKNIQY
>TRBJ1-1|few|TRBV7-9
ASSAQQGSTEAF
>TRBJ2-1|NA|TRBV30
AWSRGQGARRHYNEQF
>TRBJ2-5|NA|TRBV18
ASSPGTGVQETQY
>TRBJ1-4|NA|TRBV30
AWSVRRTWGVGGTTNEKLF
>TRBJ2-5|NA|TRBV5-1
ASKLAHQETQY
>TRBJ1-2|once|TRBV19
ASSIVTGGNYGYT
>TRBJ2-7|NA|TRBV7-6
ASSLGSGSTYEQY
>TRBJ2-7|few|TRBV2
ASSDASGDYEQY
>TRBJ2-1|NA|TRBV27
ASSEGLAGYNEQF
>TRBJ2-5|NA|TRBV5-1
ASSIQETQY
>TRBJ2-3|NA|TRBV7-2
ASSSTGVTDTQY
>TRBJ2-7|once|TRBV7-2
ASSFTYEQY
>TRBJ1-5|NA|TRBV10-3
AISASQVHVPQPQH
>TRBJ1-1|NA|TRBV11-2
ASSSRGATNTEAF
>TRBJ1-5|NA|TRBV19
ASRGQGNQPQH
>TRBJ1-4|NA|TRBV7-7
ASSLATGHEKLF